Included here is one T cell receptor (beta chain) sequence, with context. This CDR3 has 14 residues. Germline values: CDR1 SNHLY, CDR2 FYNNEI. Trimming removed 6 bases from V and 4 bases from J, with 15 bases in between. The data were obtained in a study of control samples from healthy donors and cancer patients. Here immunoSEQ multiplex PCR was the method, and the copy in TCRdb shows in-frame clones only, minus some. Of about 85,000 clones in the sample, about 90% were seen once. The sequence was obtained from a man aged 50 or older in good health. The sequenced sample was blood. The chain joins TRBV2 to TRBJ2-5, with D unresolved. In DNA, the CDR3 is TGTGCCAGCAGGGCTACCCCGTTCCGAGAGACCCAGTACTTC. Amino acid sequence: CASRATPFRETQYF.